Sequencing of this T cell receptor (beta chain) was carried out in a study of T cell responses to AZD1222 COVID-19 vaccine. Study-wide results and limits: Recipients of two AZD1222 doses showed rising Spike-specific TCR breadth and depth. The study identified only 6 or 7 AZD1222 recipients as seropositive at baseline. Without day 14 samples, only post-peak T cell repertoires were studied.

Produced via immunoSEQ multiplex PCR; TCRdb's table is partial and in-frame only. This table holds over 100,000 clones, under 95% found once. This clone showed up just once. The antigen is undetermined. The CDR3 extends over 16 amino acids. Trimming cost V 0 bases and J 4 bases; bases outside gene matches: 9. CDR1 and CDR2 (germline): SGHRS, YFSETQ. The chain uses TRBV5-1 and TRBJ1-2, with 7 bases matching TRBD1. Sequencing used peripheral blood, obtained 28 days after the second AZD1222 dose. The receptor was isolated from an adult who received the AZD1222 COVID-19 vaccine. CDR3 residues: CASSLATAGTAYGYTF. The CDR3 region has the DNA TGCGCCAGCAGCTTGGCAACTGCCGGGACAGCCTATGGCTACACCTTC.